Below, 18 T cell receptor beta chains from the same sample are listed, as sequenced in a study of CD8 T cells in ankylosing spondylitis. TCRdb used MiXCR to reprocess the 5' RACE reads, holding one entry per CDR3 protein. The sample has more than 100,000 distinct CDR3 sequences; 9.5% to 12% are singletons. The sequencing input was blood, either unsorted or a sorted T cell fraction (not recorded which). These receptors originate from a female donor with ankylosing spondylitis or in good health (not recorded which).

This clonotype was recorded many times. The rearrangement uses TRBV5-1 and TRBJ2-3, with D possibly being TRBD1 or TRBD2 (6 bases each). Per germline, CDR1 SGHRS and CDR2 YFSETQ. This CDR3 region has 14 residues. Trimming left V 4 bases short and J 2 bases short, with 11 bases between. The CDR3 loop is CASSTGTPTDTQYF. In DNA form, the CDR3 reads TGCGCCAGCAGCACAGGGACTCCCACAGATACGCAGTATTTT.

The sample holds many counts of this clonotype. V usage is TRBV29-1 and J usage is TRBJ2-2; TRBD1 might be the D (5 bases). CDR1 and CDR2 from the germline V gene are SQVTM and ANQGSEA. The CDR3 consists of 14 residues. Trimming shortened V by 7 bases and J by 2 bases, and 14 bases separated the two germline ends. The CDR3 region is CSATRTGNTGELFF. In nucleotides, the CDR3 is TGCAGCGCTACCCGAACAGGCAACACCGGGGAGCTGTTTTTT.

The table lists this clonotype with many counts. The chain uses TRBV20-1 and TRBJ1-2, with D tentatively TRBD1 (5 bases). V dropped 0 bases and J dropped 3 bases, with 8 bases sitting between them. Germline V gene sequence: CDR1 DFQATT, CDR2 SNEGSKA (reference sequence). The CDR3 has 13 residues. The CDR3 protein is CSARDVRDYGYTF. Written as DNA, the CDR3 is TGCAGTGCTAGAGATGTCAGGGACTATGGCTACACCTTC.

This clonotype was counted ten times or more. The CDR3 sequence: CASSFRVAGIYEQYF. The CDR3 DNA reads as TGTGCCAGCAGTTTCCGGGTAGCGGGAATCTACGAGCAGTACTTC. V gene TRBV12-3 or TRBV12-4 combines with J gene TRBJ2-7; TRBD2 agrees at 8 bases. V was clipped by 3 bases and J by 3 bases; unmatched bases: 7. The CDR3 spans 15 residues.

In this sample, this clonotype turned up many times. The rearrangement links TRBV5-1 to TRBJ1-1; D is unresolved. The CDR3 contains 14 residues. CDR1 is SGHRS, CDR2 YFSETQ, per germline. The V end was cut by 2 bases, the J end by 4 bases, with 12 bases between. CDR3 in DNA: TGCGCCAGCAGCTTTAGGCTGGAGGGCACTGAAGCTTTCTTT. This gives the protein CASSFRLEGTEAFF.

This clonotype was observed at least ten times. The chain joins TRBV6-5 to TRBJ1-1; D possibly corresponds to TRBD1 (6 bases). The CDR3 sequence is 16 residues long. The germline V and J ends were trimmed by 0 bases and 1 base, with 12 bases remaining between them. Germline values: CDR1 MNHEY, CDR2 SVGAGI. Here the CDR3 DNA reads TGTGCCAGCAGTTACTCCACGGGGACAAAGAACACTGAAGCTTTCTTT. It codes for CASSYSTGTKNTEAFF.

This clonotype was counted at least ten times. V gene TRBV2 combines with J gene TRBJ1-5; 7 nucleotides agree with TRBD1. Per germline, CDR1 SNHLY and CDR2 FYNNEI. The CDR3 is made up of 14 amino acids. The V gene end was trimmed by 0 bases and the J gene end by 6 bases; junction bases not matched to a gene: 2. The CDR3 DNA follows: TGTGCCAGCAGTGAAGCGACAGGGATTCAGCCCCAGCATTTT. Translation: CASSEATGIQPQHF.

This clonotype was detected many times. This sequence joins TRBV20-1 and TRBJ2-7, with TRBD2 as a possible D gene (6 bases). The germline CDR1 and CDR2 sequences are DFQATT and SNEGSKA (reference sequence). The CDR3 is 13 residues long. The V end lost 7 bases, the J end lost 0 bases, and 13 bases lay between the germline ends. The CDR3 here is CSVPLAYSYEQYF. As DNA, the CDR3 is TGCAGTGTACCCCTAGCGTACTCCTACGAGCAGTACTTC.

This clonotype was recorded many times. V is TRBV15 and J is TRBJ1-5; D gene unclear. This CDR3 contains 12 residues. Germline values: CDR1 LNHNV, CDR2 YYDKDF (reference sequence). V was trimmed by 0 bases and J by 7 bases, leaving 4 bases between them. CDR3 nucleotides: TGTGCCACCAGCAGAGATCGCCAGCCCCAGCATTTT. Its translation: CATSRDRQPQHF.

This clonotype was recorded many times. The chain couples TRBV29-1 to TRBJ2-2; no firm D call. V lost 8 bases, J lost 1 base, and 5 bases lay in between. CDR1 is SQVTM and CDR2 is ANQGSEA in the germline V gene. This CDR3 spans 11 amino acids. The CDR3 nucleotides read TGCAGCACGTTGAACACCGGGGAGCTGTTTTTT. This encodes CSTLNTGELFF.

This clonotype was seen only a few times. The J gene is TRBJ1-1, the V gene TRBV5-1; D call uncertain. The germline V gene encodes CDR1 SGHRS and CDR2 YFSETQ. The CDR3 spans 13 residues. V lost 5 bases and J lost 4, with 12 bases in between. The chain's CDR3 is CASSGRGPTEAFF. The DNA of the CDR3 is TGCGCCAGCAGTGGTCGTGGACCCACTGAAGCTTTCTTT.

As for this clonotype: The conserved final phenylalanine or tryptophan is absent from the CDR3, which likely points to a read error. J is TRBJ2-7 and V is TRBV16; perhaps TRBD2 as D (6 bases). Germline V gene data show CDR1 as KGHSY and CDR2 as FQNENV. There are 16 residues in the CDR3. V lost 0 bases, J lost 2 bases, and 14 bases lay in between. CDR3 in amino acids: CASSQSPGLWAYEQYL. The CDR3 DNA reads TGTGCCAGCAGCCAATCCCCGGGACTTTGGGCCTACGAGCAGTACCTC.

This clonotype appeared many times. V is TRBV12-3 or TRBV12-4 and J is TRBJ1-2, with D perhaps TRBD1 (6 bases). CDR3 size: 15 residues. Trimming pared 5 bases from V and 8 bases from J, leaving 21 bases between. The CDR3 is CASSPTSTGLGGYTF. CDR3 in DNA: TGTGCCAGCAGTCCGACTTCGACAGGACTTGGCGGCTACACCTTC.

This clonotype has a count of ten or more. V usage is TRBV3-1 and J usage is TRBJ1-5; D uncertain. Between the trimmed V and J ends, which lost 4 bases and 5 bases, there was a span of 9 bases. CDR3 length: 13 amino acids. CDR1 is LGHDT and CDR2 is YNNKEL in the germline V gene (reference sequence). The CDR3 region has the DNA TGTGCCAGCAGCCCCCACCAAGATCAGCCCCAGCATTTT. Its protein product is CASSPHQDQPQHF.

This clonotype was recorded at least ten times. The chain employs TRBV19 and TRBJ1-2; D gene uncertain. There are 13 residues in the CDR3. Germline V CDR1 and CDR2: LNHDA, SQIVND (reference sequence). V lost 4 bases, J lost 3 bases, and 9 bases lay in between. CDR3 loop: CASSTGLDYGYTF. The CDR3 DNA reads as TGTGCCAGTAGTACCGGGCTAGACTATGGCTACACCTTC. Filled out from reference TRBV19 and TRBJ1-2, the complete variable domain reads DGGITQSPKYLFRKEGQNVTLSCEQNLNHDAMYWYRQDPGQGLRLIYYSQIVNDFQKGDIAEGYSVSREKKESFPLTVTSAQKNPTAFYLCASSTGLDYGYTFGSGTRLTVV.

This clonotype was seen many times. The rearrangement uses TRBV18 and TRBJ1-3; D gene ambiguous. V lost 3 bases, J lost 2 bases, and 8 bases lay in between. This CDR3 is 14 amino acids long. Per germline, CDR1 KGHSH and CDR2 LQKENI. CDR3 region: CASSPTGAGNTIYF. CDR3 nucleotide sequence: TGTGCCAGCTCACCCACCGGGGCTGGAAACACCATATATTTT.

This clonotype has at least ten counts. The chain links TRBV20-1 to TRBJ2-1, with TRBD2 identical over 10 bases. Looked up from germline, CDR1 is DFQATT and CDR2 is SNEGSKA (reference sequence). The CDR3 is made up of 16 amino acids. Trimming removed 0 bases from V and 2 bases from J; junction bases left unmatched: 4. The CDR3 DNA is TGCAGTGCTAGAGATCGTACTAGCGGGGCCTACAATGAGCAGTTCTTC. Translating it yields CSARDRTSGAYNEQFF.

This clonotype came up many times. V usage is TRBV7-8 and J usage is TRBJ2-3; D is perhaps TRBD1 or TRBD2 (5 bases each). CDR3 length equals 12 residues. Trimming removed 5 bases at V and 6 bases at J, with 9 bases between. CDR1 SGHVS and CDR2 FQNEAQ come from the germline V gene. DNA for the CDR3: TGTGCCAGCAGCGGGGACCGGGATACGCAGTATTTT. Translated, it gives CASSGDRDTQYF.